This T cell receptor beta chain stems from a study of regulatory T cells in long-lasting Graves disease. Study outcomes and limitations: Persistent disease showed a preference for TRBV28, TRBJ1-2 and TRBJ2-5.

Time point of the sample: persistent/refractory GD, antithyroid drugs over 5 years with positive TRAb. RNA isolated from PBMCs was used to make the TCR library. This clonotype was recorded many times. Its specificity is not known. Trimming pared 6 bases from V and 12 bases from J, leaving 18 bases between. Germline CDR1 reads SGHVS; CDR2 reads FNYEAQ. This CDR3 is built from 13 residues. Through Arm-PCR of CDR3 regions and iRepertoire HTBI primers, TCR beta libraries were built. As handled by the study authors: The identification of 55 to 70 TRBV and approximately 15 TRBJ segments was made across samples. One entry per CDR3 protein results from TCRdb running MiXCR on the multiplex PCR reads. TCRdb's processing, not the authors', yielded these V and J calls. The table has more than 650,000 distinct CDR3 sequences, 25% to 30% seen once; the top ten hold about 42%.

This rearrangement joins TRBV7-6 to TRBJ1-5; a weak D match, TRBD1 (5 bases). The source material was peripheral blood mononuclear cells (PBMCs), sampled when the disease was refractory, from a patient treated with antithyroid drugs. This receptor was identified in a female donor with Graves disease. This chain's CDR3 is CASSPRGGVLQHF. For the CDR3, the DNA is TGTGCCAGCAGTCCTCGTGGGGGGGTCCTCCAGCATTTT.